The 32 T cell receptor beta chains in this list originate from one sample, sequenced in a study of PD-1 blockade in classical Hodgkin lymphoma. Assay used: immunoSEQ multiplex PCR; TCRdb lists only in-frame clones, some missing. The sample lists over 60,000 clones, approximately 94% seen once, with approximately 8% in the top ten. As to time point: cycle 4 day 1 (C4D1), after 5 to 7 weeks of nivolumab. All trial patients relapsed after autologous stem cell transplantation. The sequencing here drew on peripheral blood mononuclear cells (PBMCs), taken before the fourth cycle of nivolumab. Source of these receptors: a human donor with classical Hodgkin lymphoma.

The chain links TRBV10-2 to TRBJ1-3; D perhaps matches TRBD1 (6 bases). This CDR3 region has 16 residues. The germline V gene encodes CDR1 WSHSY and CDR2 SAAADI. V was clipped by 4 bases and J by 7 bases, with 20 bases between them. CDR3 DNA: TGCGCCAGCAGTGTGGCCCGGGGGCTAGGGGAGAACACCATATATTTT. Protein product: CASSVARGLGENTIYF.

This chain uses TRBV28 with TRBJ2-1; the match to TRBD2 covers 10 bases. Germline CDR1 MDHEN, CDR2 SYDVKM. Unmatched junction bases numbered 4, after V lost 7 bases and J lost 4 bases. The CDR3 spans 14 residues. CDR3: CASTAGGLYNEQFF. In nucleotides, the CDR3 is TGTGCCAGCACAGCGGGGGGGCTATACAATGAGCAGTTCTTC. The full variable domain, with the rest looked up from reference TRBV28 and TRBJ2-1, is DVKVTQSSRYLVKRTGEKVFLECVQDMDHENMFWYRQDPGLGLRLIYFSYDVKMKEKGDIPEGYSVSREKKERFSLILESASTNQTSMYLCASTAGGLYNEQFFGPGTRLTVL.

The chain has TRBV27 and TRBJ2-1, with TRBD2 matching over 7 bases. Per germline, CDR1 MNHEY and CDR2 SMNVEV (reference sequence). Losses at the gene ends were 1 base for V and 6 bases for J; bases not matched to a gene: 6. This CDR3 region has 15 residues. CDR3 DNA: TGTGCCAGCAGTTTATGGGCGGGAGAGTTCAATGAGCAGTTCTTC. Amino acid sequence: CASSLWAGEFNEQFF.

The V and J genes are TRBV18 and TRBJ2-7; no reliable D call. The CDR3 has 13 residues. V dropped 0 bases and J dropped 4 bases, with 7 bases sitting between them. Germline V gene lookup returns CDR1 KGHSH and CDR2 LQKENI. CDR3 sequence reads: CASSPPSRYEQYF. The DNA of the CDR3 is TGTGCCAGCTCACCACCGAGCCGATACGAGCAGTACTTC.

The chain uses TRBV10-3 and TRBJ2-1; 8 bases align to TRBD2. The CDR3 consists of 14 residues. V lost 2 bases, J lost 8 bases, and 5 bases stayed unmatched. Germline-derived CDR1 and CDR2 are ENHRY and SYGVKD. CDR3 amino acids: CAISEGLAGDEQFF. DNA of the CDR3: TGTGCCATCAGTGAGGGACTAGCAGGAGATGAGCAGTTCTTC.

The chain recombines TRBV6-5 with TRBJ1-4; the D is unclear. Looked up from germline, CDR1 is MNHEY and CDR2 is SVGAGI. V lost 5 bases and J 8 bases, leaving 9 bases between the germline ends. This CDR3 has 12 residues. In DNA form, the CDR3 reads TGTGCCAGCAGTGAATACAGCGAAAAACTGTTTTTT. As protein: CASSEYSEKLFF.

The chain combines TRBV11-3 with TRBJ2-3; 7 positions agree with TRBD2. The CDR3 is 14 residues long. CDR1 is SGHNT, CDR2 YENEEA, per germline. V dropped 5 bases and J dropped 4; count of bases not matched to a gene: 6. The CDR3 bases are TGTGCCAGCAGCACCGGCGGGAGCGCAGATACGCAGTATTTT. Its translation is CASSTGGSADTQYF.

The CDR3, as DNA: TGTGCCAGCAGCTGGGGGGCAGGGGGGCCTCAAGAGACCCAGTACTTC. It codes for CASSWGAGGPQETQYF. The rearrangement uses TRBV11-3 and TRBJ2-5, with D maybe TRBD1 (7 bases). Trimming removed 4 bases from V and 2 bases from J, with 17 bases in between. CDR3 length: 16 amino acids. Looked up from germline, CDR1 is SGHNT and CDR2 is YENEEA.

The V and J genes are TRBV5-6 and TRBJ1-5; a possible D gene is TRBD1 (6 bases). CDR1 and CDR2 from the germline V gene are SGHDT and YYEEEE. V was trimmed by 3 bases and J by 4 bases, leaving 11 bases between them. There are 14 residues in the CDR3. CDR3 sequence (DNA): TGTGCCAGCAGCTATCGGGGGGCGAATCAGCCCCAGCATTTT. Translated, it gives CASSYRGANQPQHF.

The chain carries TRBV6-1 and TRBJ2-1; D tentatively reads TRBD1 or TRBD2 (5 bases each). V lost 4 bases to trimming and J lost 7 bases, with 8 bases between them. CDR1 and CDR2 (germline): MNHNS, SASEGT. This CDR3 comprises 12 residues. The CDR3 bases are TGTGCCAGCAGTGGGGACGTAAATGAGCAGTTCTTC. Translation gives CASSGDVNEQFF.

The chain carries TRBV11-2 and TRBJ2-5; D is undetermined. CDR3 size: 14 residues. Germline CDR1 SGHAT, CDR2 FQNNGV. Deletions cut 0 bases from V and 7 bases from J, with 12 bases between. CDR3 sequence reads: CASSLDPVVGTQYF. CDR3 sequence (DNA): TGTGCCAGCAGCTTAGATCCCGTGGTAGGGACCCAGTACTTC.

V usage is TRBV6-1 and J usage is TRBJ2-1; D possibly matches TRBD1 or TRBD2 (5 bases each). The CDR3 sequence is 15 residues long. The V end lost 9 bases, the J end lost 2 bases, and 17 bases lay between the germline ends. In germline, CDR1 is MNHNS, CDR2 SASEGT. In DNA, the CDR3 is TGTGCCAGTGTATCACCCGGGACCCCCTACAATGAGCAGTTCTTC. This gives the protein CASVSPGTPYNEQFF.

This chain connects TRBV28 to TRBJ2-7; 8 bases line up with TRBD2. The CDR3 extends over 15 amino acids. The trim removed 3 bases at V and 9 bases at J, leaving 13 bases unmatched. Per the germline V gene, CDR1 is MDHEN and CDR2 is SYDVKM. CDR3 nucleotides: TGTGCCAGCAGTTTGGGAAGGAGCAACCGGGGGGGGCAGTACTTC. Translation gives CASSLGRSNRGGQYF.

J is TRBJ2-7 and V is TRBV7-6; 7 positions match TRBD1. This CDR3 has 14 residues. Germline V gene sequence: CDR1 SGHVS, CDR2 FNYEAQ. V was clipped by 0 bases and J by 3 bases; unmatched bases: 2. CDR3 amino acids: CASSLARTGYEQYF. The CDR3 DNA is TGTGCCAGCAGCTTAGCGAGGACAGGCTACGAGCAGTACTTC.

The chain has TRBV5-1 and TRBJ2-5; 8 bases align to TRBD2. V shed 4 bases and J 2 bases; nucleotides not matched to a gene: 7. Per the germline V gene, CDR1 is SGHRS and CDR2 is YFSETQ. This CDR3 region has 15 residues. The CDR3 here is CASSTYSGIQETQYF. The CDR3 DNA reads TGCGCCAGCAGCACTTATAGCGGGATTCAAGAGACCCAGTACTTC.

The chain recombines TRBV5-1 with TRBJ1-4; D possibly corresponds to TRBD1 (5 bases). The CDR3 runs 15 residues. Trimming stripped 5 bases from V and 0 bases from J, with 11 bases between. CDR1 and CDR2 (germline): SGHRS, YFSETQ. The CDR3 protein is CASRLGPATNEKLFF. The CDR3 DNA reads TGCGCCAGCAGACTGGGGCCGGCAACTAATGAAAAACTGTTTTTT.

This clone came up once. The chain employs TRBV28 and TRBJ1-1; the D gene is possibly TRBD1 (6 bases). The CDR3 is made up of 12 amino acids. The germline gives CDR1 MDHEN, CDR2 SYDVKM. V dropped 3 bases and J dropped 4 bases, with 6 bases sitting between them. The CDR3 loop reads CASSLTGTEAFF. Here the CDR3 DNA reads TGTGCCAGCAGTTTGACAGGCACTGAAGCTTTCTTT.

This clone has only one observation. The V and J genes are TRBV9 and TRBJ2-7; no clear D. Germline CDR1 and CDR2: SGDLS and YYNGEE. The CDR3 contains 13 residues. The ends were cut back, 2 bases at V and 6 bases at J, with 12 bases in the middle. The CDR3: CASSVEGRGEQYF. Here the CDR3 DNA reads TGTGCCAGCAGCGTGGAAGGGCGCGGCGAGCAGTACTTC.

The gene calls are TRBV21-1 and TRBJ2-1; TRBD2, the D gene given by the table, was not confirmed from the DNA. TRBV21-1 constitutes a pseudogene. The CDR3 totals 15 residues. The DNA for the CDR3 is TGTGCCAGCAGCAAACTAGGCTTCTCCTACAATGAGCAGTTCTTC. It codes for CASSKLGFSYNEQFF.

The sample holds a few counts of this clone. The gene calls are TRBV7-9 and TRBJ2-3; 8 bases map to TRBD2. This CDR3 comprises 15 residues. Trimming cost V 5 bases and J 1 base; bases outside gene matches: 5. Germline CDR1 and CDR2: SEHNR and FQNEAQ (reference sequence). The CDR3 bases are TGTGCCAGCAGCCAAACTAGCGGCCGCACAGATACGCAGTATTTT. Its translation: CASSQTSGRTDTQYF.

The V call is TRBV28, the J call TRBJ2-3, with TRBD2 matching over 8 bases. V shed 3 bases, J shed 2 bases, and the junction held 13 bases outside the gene matches. The CDR3 is 18 amino acids. The germline gives CDR1 MDHEN, CDR2 SYDVKM. CDR3 bases: TGTGCCAGCAGTTTCTCGCGGGGGGTGGGGTATAACACAGATACGCAGTATTTT. This codes for CASSFSRGVGYNTDTQYF.

V is TRBV7-8 and J is TRBJ2-1; 7 bases align to TRBD1. V lost 5 bases and J lost 4; bases outside the gene matches: 8. Germline V gene sequence: CDR1 SGHVS, CDR2 FQNEAQ. CDR3 length equals 15 residues. The CDR3 sequence: CASSIRDSLYNEQFF. DNA for the CDR3: TGTGCCAGCAGCATCCGGGACAGCTTATACAATGAGCAGTTCTTC.

V usage is TRBV30 and J usage is TRBJ1-2; TRBD1 matches 8 bases. Losses at the gene ends were 8 bases for V and 7 bases for J; bases not matched to a gene: 15. The V gene's germline CDR1 is GTSNPN and CDR2 SVGIG (reference sequence). This CDR3 has 14 amino acids. The CDR3 region is CAGGASGTGGGYTF. CDR3 sequence (DNA): TGTGCCGGCGGTGCGTCCGGGACAGGAGGTGGCTACACCTTC.

J is TRBJ2-1 and V is TRBV7-9, with 8 bases identical to TRBD1. Germline assignment: CDR1 SEHNR and CDR2 FQNEAQ (reference sequence). Trimming cost V 4 bases and J 0 bases; bases outside gene matches: 5. This CDR3 contains 16 residues. The CDR3 reads CASSSYTGGSYNEQFF. CDR3 coding DNA: TGTGCCAGCAGCTCATACACAGGGGGCTCCTACAATGAGCAGTTCTTC.

This clone occurred a few times. The chain uses TRBV11-3 and TRBJ2-1; the match to TRBD1 covers 12 bases. This CDR3 spans 15 amino acids. V lost 4 bases, J lost 8 bases, and 6 bases stayed unmatched. The germline V gene encodes CDR1 SGHNT and CDR2 YENEEA. DNA of the CDR3: TGTGCCAGCAGCTCGGGACAGGGGGCGTTCGATGAGCAGTTCTTC. The encoded protein is CASSSGQGAFDEQFF. The full variable domain, its missing parts supplied by reference TRBV11-3 and TRBJ2-1, is EAGVVQSPRYKIIEKKQPVAFWCNPISGHNTLYWYLQNLGQGPELLIRYENEEAVDDSQLPKDRFSAERLKGVDSTLKIQPAELGDSAVYLCASSSGQGAFDEQFFGPGTRLTVL.

The rearrangement joins TRBV4-1 to TRBJ1-2; tentative D call: TRBD1 (6 bases). This CDR3 spans 15 amino acids. V was trimmed by 2 bases and J by 4 bases, leaving 14 bases between them. The germline V gene encodes CDR1 MGHRA and CDR2 YSYEKL. The CDR3 protein is CASSQNDRSGYGYTF. The CDR3 bases are TGCGCCAGCAGCCAAAACGACAGGTCCGGCTATGGCTACACCTTC.

The chain carries TRBV13 and TRBJ2-5; TRBD2 might be the D (6 bases). V lost 1 base and J lost 3, with 9 bases in between. Germline loops: CDR1 PRHDT, CDR2 FYEKMQ (reference sequence). This CDR3 contains 14 residues. The CDR3 region is CASSLVGGEETQYF. The CDR3 DNA reads as TGTGCCAGCAGCTTAGTTGGCGGGGAAGAGACCCAGTACTTC.

V gene TRBV7-2 combines with J gene TRBJ2-5; D assignment may be TRBD1 or TRBD2 (5 bases each). This CDR3 spans 14 amino acids. Germline CDR1 SGHTA, CDR2 FQGNSA. Between the trimmed V and J ends, which lost 1 base and 1 base, there was a span of 7 bases. CDR3 region: CASSLGGSQETQYF. CDR3 sequence (DNA): TGTGCCAGCAGCTTAGGGGGGTCCCAAGAGACCCAGTACTTC.

This clone was found a few times. The chain recombines TRBV7-9 with TRBJ2-5; D possibly corresponds to TRBD1 (6 bases). The germline gives CDR1 SEHNR, CDR2 FQNEAQ (reference sequence). The CDR3 length is 13 residues. Trimming removed 0 bases from V and 5 bases from J, with 7 bases in between. Written as DNA, the CDR3 is TGTGCCAGCAGCTTAGCGGGGGCGGAGACCCAGTACTTC. This codes for CASSLAGAETQYF.

This rearrangement joins TRBV6-5 to TRBJ2-7, with 10 bases identical to TRBD1. The CDR3 consists of 15 residues. Germline CDR1 reads MNHEY; CDR2 reads SVGAGI. J was trimmed by 4 bases and V by 6 bases; bases with no gene match: 9. CDR3 bases: TGTGCCAGCAGCCGCTTCGGGACAGGGGTGTACGAGCAGTACTTC. It translates to CASSRFGTGVYEQYF.

The CDR3 nucleotides read TGTGCCAGCAGCCAAATGGGACTCGATTCAGAGACCCAGTACTTC. Its protein is CASSQMGLDSETQYF. The V call is TRBV11-1, the J call TRBJ2-5; a weak D match, TRBD2 (6 bases). CDR3 length: 15 residues. CDR1 and CDR2 (germline): SGHAT, FQDESV (reference sequence). V shed 5 bases and J shed 4 bases, with 17 bases lying between them.

The CDR3 here is CASRPGQEITYEQYF. The CDR3 nucleotides read TGTGCCAGCAGGCCGGGACAGGAGATCACCTACGAGCAGTACTTC. The chain combines TRBV6-5 with TRBJ2-7, with 8 bases lining up with TRBD1. The ends lost 6 bases at V and 2 bases at J; junction bases unmatched: 9. Germline CDR1 and CDR2: MNHEY and SVGAGI. This CDR3 is 15 amino acids long.